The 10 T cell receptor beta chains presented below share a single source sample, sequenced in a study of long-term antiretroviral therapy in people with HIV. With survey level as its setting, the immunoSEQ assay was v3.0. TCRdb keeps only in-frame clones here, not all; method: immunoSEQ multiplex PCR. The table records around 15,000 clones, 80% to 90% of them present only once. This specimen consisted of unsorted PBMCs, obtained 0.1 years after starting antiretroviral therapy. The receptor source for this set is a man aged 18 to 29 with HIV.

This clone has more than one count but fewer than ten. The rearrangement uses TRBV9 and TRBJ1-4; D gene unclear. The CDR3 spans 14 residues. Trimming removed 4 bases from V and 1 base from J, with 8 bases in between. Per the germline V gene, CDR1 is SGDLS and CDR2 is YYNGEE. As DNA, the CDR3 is TGTGCCAGCAGCCCCACCAAAACTAATGAAAAACTGTTTTTT. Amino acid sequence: CASSPTKTNEKLFF.

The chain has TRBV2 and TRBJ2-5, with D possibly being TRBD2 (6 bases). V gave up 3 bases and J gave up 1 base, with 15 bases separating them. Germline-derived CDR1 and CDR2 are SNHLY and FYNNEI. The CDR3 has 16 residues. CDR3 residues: CASSDWRAPGQETQYF. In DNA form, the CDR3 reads TGTGCCAGCAGTGATTGGAGGGCTCCAGGCCAAGAGACCCAGTACTTC. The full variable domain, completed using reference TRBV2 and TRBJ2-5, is EPEVTQTPSHQVTQMGQEVILRCVPISNHLYFYWYRQILGQKVEFLVSFYNNEISEKSEIFDDQFSVERPDGSNFTLKIRSTKLEDSAMYFCASSDWRAPGQETQYFGPGTRLLVL.

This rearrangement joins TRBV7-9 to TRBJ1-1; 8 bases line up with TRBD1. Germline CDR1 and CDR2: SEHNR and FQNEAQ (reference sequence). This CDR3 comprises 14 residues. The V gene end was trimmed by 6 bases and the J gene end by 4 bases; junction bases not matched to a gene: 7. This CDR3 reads CASRATGAVTEAFF. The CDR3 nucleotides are TGTGCCAGCAGGGCGACAGGGGCGGTCACTGAAGCTTTCTTT.

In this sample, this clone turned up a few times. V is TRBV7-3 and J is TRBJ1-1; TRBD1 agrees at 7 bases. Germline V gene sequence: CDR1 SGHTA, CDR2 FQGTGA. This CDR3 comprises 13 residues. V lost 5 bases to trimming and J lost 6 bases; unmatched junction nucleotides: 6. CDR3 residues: CASSPTGRSEAFF. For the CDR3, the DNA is TGTGCCAGCAGCCCGACAGGGCGTTCTGAAGCTTTCTTT.

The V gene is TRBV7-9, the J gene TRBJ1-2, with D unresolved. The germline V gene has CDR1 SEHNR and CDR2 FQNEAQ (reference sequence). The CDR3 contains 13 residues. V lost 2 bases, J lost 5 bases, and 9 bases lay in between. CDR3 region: CASSLLLGYGYTF. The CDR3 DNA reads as TGTGCCAGCAGCTTACTGTTGGGGTATGGCTACACCTTC. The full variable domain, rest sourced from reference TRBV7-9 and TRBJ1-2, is DTGVSQNPRHKITKRGQNVTFRCDPISEHNRLYWYRQTLGQGPEFLTYFQNEAQLEKSRLLSDRFSAERPKGSFSTLEIQRTEQGDSAMYLCASSLLLGYGYTFGSGTRLTVV.

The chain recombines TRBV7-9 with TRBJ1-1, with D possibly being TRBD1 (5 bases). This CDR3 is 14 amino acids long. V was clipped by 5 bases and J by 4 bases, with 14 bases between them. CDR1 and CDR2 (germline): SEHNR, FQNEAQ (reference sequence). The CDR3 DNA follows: TGTGCCAGCAGCCCAAGCGGGGCTGGCACTGAAGCTTTCTTT. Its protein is CASSPSGAGTEAFF.

In nucleotides, the CDR3 is TGTGCCAGCACCGGGACAGACCGCACAGATACGCAGTATTTT. Translated, it gives CASTGTDRTDTQYF. V is TRBV5-4 and J is TRBJ2-3; 7 bases fit TRBD1. In germline, CDR1 is SGHNT, CDR2 YYREEE (reference sequence). The CDR3 length is 14 residues. Germline trimming cut 6 bases from V and 1 base from J; bases unmatched to any gene: 5.

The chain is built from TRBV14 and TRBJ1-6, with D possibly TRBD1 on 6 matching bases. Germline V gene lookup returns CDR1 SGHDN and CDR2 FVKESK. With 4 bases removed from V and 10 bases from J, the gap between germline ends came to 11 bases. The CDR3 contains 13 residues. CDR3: CASSLQGKSPLHF. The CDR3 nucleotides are TGTGCCAGCAGCCTCCAGGGGAAATCACCCCTCCACTTT.

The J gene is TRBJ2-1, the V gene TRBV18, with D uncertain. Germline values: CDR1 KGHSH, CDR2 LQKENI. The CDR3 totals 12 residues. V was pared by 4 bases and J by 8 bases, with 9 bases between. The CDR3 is CASSLEDDEQFF. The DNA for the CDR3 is TGTGCCAGCTCACTAGAGGACGATGAGCAGTTCTTC.

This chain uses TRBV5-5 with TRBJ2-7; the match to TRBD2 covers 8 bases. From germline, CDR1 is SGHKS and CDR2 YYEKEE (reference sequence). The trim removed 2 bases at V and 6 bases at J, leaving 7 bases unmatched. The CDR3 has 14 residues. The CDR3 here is CASSFFAGGGEQYF. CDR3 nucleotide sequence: TGTGCCAGCAGCTTCTTCGCCGGGGGGGGCGAGCAGTACTTC. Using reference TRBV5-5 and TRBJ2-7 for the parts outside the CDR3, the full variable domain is DAGVTQSPTHLIKTRGQQVTLRCSPISGHKSVSWYQQVLGQGPQFIFQYYEKEERGRGNFPDRFSARQFPNYSSELNVNALLLGDSALYLCASSFFAGGGEQYFGPGTRLTVT.